The 6 T cell receptor beta chains presented below share a single source sample, sequenced in a study of CD8+ T cells in alopecia areata. The sequencing template was cDNA reverse transcribed from extracted RNA. Here immunoSEQ multiplex PCR was the method, and the copy in TCRdb shows in-frame clones only, minus some. The sample contains fewer than 150,000 clones, approximately 85% of which appear only once. Treatment meaning: oral pan-JAK inhibitor, 5-10 mg twice daily. Material: CD8+ T cells sorted from blood, obtained at week 4, from a patient treated with tofacitinib. All receptors derive from a human donor with alopecia areata.

The chain is built from TRBV7-6 and TRBJ2-5; 7 nucleotides line up with TRBD2. Per the germline V gene, CDR1 is SGHVS and CDR2 is FNYEAQ. This CDR3 has 14 residues. J lost 4 bases, V lost 1 base, and 3 bases had no gene match. CDR3 protein: CASSLGGGGETQYF. Written as DNA, the CDR3 is TGTGCCAGCAGCTTAGGCGGGGGAGGAGAGACCCAGTACTTC.

A remark on this clone: Other DNA sequences in this sample translate to the same CDR3. V usage is TRBV29-1 and J usage is TRBJ2-1; the match to TRBD2 covers 14 bases. From germline, CDR1 is SQVTM and CDR2 ANQGSEA. J was trimmed by 7 bases and V by 7 bases; bases with no gene match: 3. The CDR3 is 13 amino acids. CDR3 loop: CSAGTSGGNEQFF. CDR3 nucleotides: TGCAGCGCCGGGACTAGCGGGGGAAATGAGCAGTTCTTC.

The chain is built from TRBV10-3 and TRBJ1-2; perhaps TRBD1 as D (5 bases). V shed 10 bases and J shed 0 bases, with 15 bases lying between them. The germline V gene encodes CDR1 ENHRY and CDR2 SYGVKD. The CDR3 has 14 amino acids. Written as DNA, the CDR3 is TGTGCCACAATAGGGACGACAGCTAACTATGGCTACACCTTC. This codes for CATIGTTANYGYTF.

The chain employs TRBV10-3 and TRBJ2-3; D is undetermined. CDR1 is ENHRY and CDR2 is SYGVKD in the germline V gene. V was clipped by 0 bases and J by 6 bases, with 10 bases between them. The CDR3 runs to 14 residues. The CDR3 protein is CAISESGSPDTQYF. For the CDR3, the DNA is TGTGCCATCAGTGAGTCGGGCAGTCCGGATACGCAGTATTTT.

The chain employs TRBV6-5 and TRBJ2-2; no firm D call. This CDR3 is 12 amino acids long. CDR1 and CDR2 from the germline V gene are MNHEY and SVGAGI. Trimming took 4 bases from V and 6 from J, leaving 6 bases between them. Here the CDR3 DNA reads TGTGCCAGCAGTTCGGCGCCCGGGGAGCTGTTTTTT. The encoded protein is CASSSAPGELFF.

This rearrangement joins TRBV5-6 to TRBJ1-1; the D gene is possibly TRBD1 (5 bases). The CDR3 is made up of 15 amino acids. V lost 0 bases and J lost 6, with 15 bases in between. Germline assignment: CDR1 SGHDT and CDR2 YYEEEE. The CDR3 loop is CASSLEVGVSAEAFF. CDR3 DNA: TGTGCCAGCAGCTTGGAGGTGGGGGTTTCAGCTGAAGCTTTCTTT.